The rows below give T cell receptor beta chains drawn from one sample of a study of CD8 T cells in ankylosing spondylitis. TCRdb passed the 5' RACE reads through MiXCR, listing each CDR3 protein once. The data hold more than 30,000 distinct CDR3 sequences, with around an eighth observed a single time. Sequencing used synovial fluid, either unsorted or a sorted T cell fraction (not recorded which). The receptors here all came from a male donor with ankylosing spondylitis. Each CDR3 is given with its conserved first and last residue. The order of the fields is J gene, V gene, clone size, D gene, CDR3 DNA, CDR3 protein. D genes are given only for firm matches. Rows give clone size only sometimes, using once, few, many, or a class for an expanded clone.

j_call: TRBJ2-7; v_call: TRBV13; clone_size: medium-sized; d_call: NA; cdr3_nt: TGTGCCAGCAGCCCTCGGGTTGGCTACGAGCAGTACTTC; cdr3_aa: CASSPRVGYEQYF
j_call: TRBJ1-1; v_call: TRBV7-9; clone_size: NA; d_call: NA; cdr3_nt: TGTGCCAGCAGCTTATACCTAGAGGGTTACACTGAAGCTTTCTTT; cdr3_aa: CASSLYLEGYTEAFF
j_call: TRBJ1-5; v_call: TRBV20-1; clone_size: NA; d_call: NA; cdr3_nt: TGCAGTGCCAGAGGCGGAATAGGAGGCGGCAATCAGCCCCAGCATTTT; cdr3_aa: CSARGGIGGGNQPQHF
j_call: TRBJ2-1; v_call: TRBV6-2/TRBV6-3; clone_size: few; d_call: TRBD2; cdr3_nt: TGTGCCAGCAGTCTTACTAGCGGCGCCTACAATGAGCAGTTCTTC; cdr3_aa: CASSLTSGAYNEQFF
j_call: TRBJ2-1; v_call: TRBV20-1; clone_size: few; d_call: NA; cdr3_nt: TGCAGTGCTAGAGATCTGACTTTTGGCGATGAGCAGTTCTTC; cdr3_aa: CSARDLTFGDEQFF
j_call: TRBJ2-5; v_call: TRBV7-9; clone_size: many; d_call: NA; cdr3_nt: TGTGCCAGCAGCTTTGGACTCGCGAAAGAGACCCAGTACTTC; cdr3_aa: CASSFGLAKETQYF
j_call: TRBJ2-7; v_call: TRBV28; clone_size: many; d_call: TRBD1; cdr3_nt: TGTGCCAGCAGTTCGAGGACAGGGCACTCCTACGAGCAGTACTTC; cdr3_aa: CASSSRTGHSYEQYF
j_call: TRBJ2-6; v_call: TRBV7-9; clone_size: NA; d_call: NA; cdr3_nt: TGTGCCAGCAGCTTAAGAGCCTCTGGGGCCAACGTCCTGACTTTC; cdr3_aa: CASSLRASGANVLTF
j_call: TRBJ2-7; v_call: TRBV20-1; clone_size: few; d_call: TRBD2; cdr3_nt: TGCAGTGCTAGAGGGGTTAGCGGGAGCTCCTACGAGCAGTACTTC; cdr3_aa: CSARGVSGSSYEQYF
j_call: TRBJ1-2; v_call: TRBV25-1; clone_size: NA; d_call: NA; cdr3_nt: TGTGCCAGCAGTCCCCCTCCGGGACGGAGCTATGGCTACACCTTC; cdr3_aa: CASSPPPGRSYGYTF
j_call: TRBJ2-1; v_call: TRBV4-3; clone_size: many; d_call: NA; cdr3_nt: TGCGCCAGCAGCCAAGATCGAGTAGCATGGTACAATGAGCAGTTCTTC; cdr3_aa: CASSQDRVAWYNEQFF
j_call: TRBJ1-2; v_call: TRBV7-2; clone_size: many; d_call: TRBD1; cdr3_nt: TGTGCCAGCAGCTCACGGACAGGGGTAACTGACTATGGCTACACCTTC; cdr3_aa: CASSSRTGVTDYGYTF
j_call: TRBJ2-6; v_call: TRBV6-2/TRBV6-3; clone_size: few; d_call: TRBD1; cdr3_nt: TGTGCCAGCATTTTCTCGGGACAGGGGACTTCTGGGGCCAACGTCCTGACTTTC; cdr3_aa: CASIFSGQGTSGANVLTF
j_call: TRBJ2-1; v_call: TRBV6-1; clone_size: many; d_call: NA; cdr3_nt: TGTGCCAGCAGTGAAGGAGCGGAGGCCTACAATGAGCAGTTCTTC; cdr3_aa: CASSEGAEAYNEQFF
j_call: TRBJ2-1; v_call: TRBV6-5; clone_size: NA; d_call: NA; cdr3_nt: TGTGCCAGCAGTTACATCGCCGGACAGCCCTCCTACAATGAGCAGTTCTTC; cdr3_aa: CASSYIAGQPSYNEQFF
j_call: TRBJ2-5; v_call: TRBV28; clone_size: NA; d_call: NA; cdr3_nt: TGTGCCAGCAGTTTACCAGGGATGGGAGAGACCCAGTACTTC; cdr3_aa: CASSLPGMGETQYF
j_call: TRBJ2-1; v_call: TRBV7-9; clone_size: few; d_call: NA; cdr3_nt: TGTGCCAGCAGCCAGGGGTGGGGACATCCCTCCTACAATGAGCAGTTCTTC; cdr3_aa: CASSQGWGHPSYNEQFF
j_call: TRBJ2-5; v_call: TRBV20-1; clone_size: few; d_call: NA; cdr3_nt: TGCAGTGCTAAACCGGGCCCGGGCCCCAAAGAGACCCAGTACTTC; cdr3_aa: CSAKPGPGPKETQYF
j_call: TRBJ1-2; v_call: TRBV7-9; clone_size: few; d_call: NA; cdr3_nt: TGTGCCAGCAGCTTAGTTGCAGGACCTTATGGCTACACCTTC; cdr3_aa: CASSLVAGPYGYTF
j_call: TRBJ1-6; v_call: TRBV6-2/TRBV6-3; clone_size: many; d_call: NA; cdr3_nt: TGTGCCAGCAGTACCCACAGGGATAATTCACCCCTCCACTTT; cdr3_aa: CASSTHRDNSPLHF
j_call: TRBJ2-1; v_call: TRBV20-1; clone_size: NA; d_call: NA; cdr3_nt: TGCAGTGCTAATAGAGGGGAGCGGGTGACCAATGAGCAGTTCTTC; cdr3_aa: CSANRGERVTNEQFF
j_call: TRBJ2-1; v_call: TRBV7-7; clone_size: NA; d_call: TRBD2; cdr3_nt: TGTGCTAGCAGCCGAGGGACTAGCGGGAGGAATGAGCAGTTCTTC; cdr3_aa: CASSRGTSGRNEQFF
j_call: TRBJ2-2; v_call: TRBV28; clone_size: few; d_call: NA; cdr3_nt: TGTGCCAGCAGCGTTACGATTACCGGGGAGCTGTTTTTT; cdr3_aa: CASSVTITGELFF
j_call: TRBJ2-1; v_call: TRBV4-1; clone_size: few; d_call: NA; cdr3_nt: TGCGCCAGCAGCCCTAACAGGGACTCCTACAATGAGCAGTTCTTC; cdr3_aa: CASSPNRDSYNEQFF
j_call: TRBJ2-2; v_call: TRBV5-1; clone_size: many; d_call: NA; cdr3_nt: TGCGCCAGCAGGTTATTTAGTCCTTACACCGGGGAGCTGTTTTTT; cdr3_aa: CASRLFSPYTGELFF
j_call: TRBJ1-6; v_call: TRBV2; clone_size: many; d_call: NA; cdr3_nt: TGTGCCAGCAGGGGGACCCTTAATTCACCCCTCCACTTT; cdr3_aa: CASRGTLNSPLHF
j_call: TRBJ2-5; v_call: TRBV6-5; clone_size: NA; d_call: NA; cdr3_nt: TGTGCCAGCAGTTATTGGCGGGGATTCCGAGAGACCCAGTACTTC; cdr3_aa: CASSYWRGFRETQYF
j_call: TRBJ2-7; v_call: TRBV4-1; clone_size: many; d_call: TRBD1; cdr3_nt: TGCGCCAGCAGCCAAGACAGGACAGGGGTCTCCTACGAGCAGTACTTC; cdr3_aa: CASSQDRTGVSYEQYF
j_call: TRBJ2-3; v_call: TRBV4-1; clone_size: NA; d_call: TRBD2; cdr3_nt: TGCGCCAGCAGCCTAGCGGGAGCGTTCATGGATACGCAGTATTTT; cdr3_aa: CASSLAGAFMDTQYF
j_call: TRBJ1-3; v_call: TRBV25-1; clone_size: NA; d_call: NA; cdr3_nt: TGTGCCAGCAGTGAATCCAAAAACGGTGGAGGGAAGAACACCATATATTTT; cdr3_aa: CASSESKNGGGKNTIYF
j_call: TRBJ2-1; v_call: TRBV6-5; clone_size: many; d_call: TRBD1; cdr3_nt: TGTGCCAGCAGTCACGGGACAGGGCGCGATGAGCAGTTCTTC; cdr3_aa: CASSHGTGRDEQFF
j_call: TRBJ2-5; v_call: TRBV9; clone_size: NA; d_call: NA; cdr3_nt: TGTGCCAGCAGCGAGAGCGCCGGGACAGAGACCCAGTACTTC; cdr3_aa: CASSESAGTETQYF
j_call: TRBJ2-1; v_call: TRBV30; clone_size: many; d_call: NA; cdr3_nt: TGTGCCTGCCTGGGCTGCTTTTCCTACAATGAGCAGTTCTTC; cdr3_aa: CACLGCFSYNEQFF
j_call: TRBJ2-3; v_call: TRBV20-1; clone_size: few; d_call: TRBD2; cdr3_nt: TGCAGTGCTAGAGATCGGTATCGGGGGGGCCTCAGGACGCAGTATTTT; cdr3_aa: CSARDRYRGGLRTQYF
j_call: TRBJ2-2; v_call: TRBV5-4; clone_size: NA; d_call: NA; cdr3_nt: TGTGCCAGCTACGACTTAAGGGGAGACGGGGAGCTGTTTTTT; cdr3_aa: CASYDLRGDGELFF
j_call: TRBJ2-5; v_call: TRBV11-2; clone_size: NA; d_call: NA; cdr3_nt: TGTGCCAGCAGCTTAGTCCGGGGGGAGACCCAGTACTTC; cdr3_aa: CASSLVRGETQYF
j_call: TRBJ2-2; v_call: TRBV6-2/TRBV6-3; clone_size: NA; d_call: NA; cdr3_nt: TGTGCCAGCACCCAGGGAAATACCGGGGAGCTGTTTTTT; cdr3_aa: CASTQGNTGELFF
j_call: TRBJ1-2; v_call: TRBV6-5; clone_size: many; d_call: NA; cdr3_nt: TGTGCCAGCAGTAACCGGACTGTCTATGGCTACACCTTC; cdr3_aa: CASSNRTVYGYTF
j_call: TRBJ2-5; v_call: TRBV7-6; clone_size: many; d_call: NA; cdr3_nt: TGTGCCAGCAGCTTATGGGTCCAAGAGACCCAGTACTTC; cdr3_aa: CASSLWVQETQYF
j_call: TRBJ1-1; v_call: TRBV4-1; clone_size: few; d_call: NA; cdr3_nt: TGCGCCAGCAGCTATCGAGGGCAGATGAACACTGAAGCTTTCTTT; cdr3_aa: CASSYRGQMNTEAFF
j_call: TRBJ2-3; v_call: TRBV4-3; clone_size: many; d_call: NA; cdr3_nt: TGCGCCAGCAGCCAAGTGTGGCTTGCTTCGGATACGCAGTATTTT; cdr3_aa: CASSQVWLASDTQYF
j_call: TRBJ2-1; v_call: TRBV11-2; clone_size: NA; d_call: TRBD2; cdr3_nt: TGTGCCAGCAGCTTAGGACTAGCGGGATGGAATGAGCAGTTCTTC; cdr3_aa: CASSLGLAGWNEQFF